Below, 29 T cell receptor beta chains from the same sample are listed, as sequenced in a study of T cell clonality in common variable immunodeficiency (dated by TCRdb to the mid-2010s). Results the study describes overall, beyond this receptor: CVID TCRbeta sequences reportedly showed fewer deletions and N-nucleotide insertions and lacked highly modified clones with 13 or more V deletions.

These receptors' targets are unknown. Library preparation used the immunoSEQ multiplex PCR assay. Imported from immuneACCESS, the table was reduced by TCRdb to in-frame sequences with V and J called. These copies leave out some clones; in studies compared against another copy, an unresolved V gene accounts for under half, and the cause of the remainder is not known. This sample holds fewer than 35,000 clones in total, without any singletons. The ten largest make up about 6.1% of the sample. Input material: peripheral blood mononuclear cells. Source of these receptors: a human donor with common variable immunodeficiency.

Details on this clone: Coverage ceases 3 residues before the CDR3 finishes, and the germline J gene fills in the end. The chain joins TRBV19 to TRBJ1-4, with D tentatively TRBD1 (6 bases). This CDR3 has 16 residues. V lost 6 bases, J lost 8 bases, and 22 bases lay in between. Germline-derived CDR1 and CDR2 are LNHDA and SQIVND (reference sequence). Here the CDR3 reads CASRLDSHARREKLFF. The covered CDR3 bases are TGTGCCAGTAGACTGGACAGTCACGCTAGGAGAGAAAAA. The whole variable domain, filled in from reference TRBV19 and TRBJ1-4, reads DGGITQSPKYLFRKEGQNVTLSCEQNLNHDAMYWYRQDPGQGLRLIYYSQIVNDFQKGDIAEGYSVSREKKESFPLTVTSAQKNPTAFYLCASRLDSHARREKLFFGSGTQLSVL.

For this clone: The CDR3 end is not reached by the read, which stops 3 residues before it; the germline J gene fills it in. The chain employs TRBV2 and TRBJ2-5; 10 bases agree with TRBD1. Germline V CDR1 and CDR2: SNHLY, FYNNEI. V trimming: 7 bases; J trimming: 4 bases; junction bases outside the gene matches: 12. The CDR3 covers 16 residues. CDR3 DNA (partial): TGTGCCAGCATAGGAGCCAGGACAGGGGGACGAGAGACC. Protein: CASIGARTGGRET. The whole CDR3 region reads CASIGARTGGRETQYF. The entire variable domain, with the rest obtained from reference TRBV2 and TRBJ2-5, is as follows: EPEVTQTPSHQVTQMGQEVILRCVPISNHLYFYWYRQILGQKVEFLVSFYNNEISEKSEIFDDQFSVERPDGSNFTLKIRSTKLEDSAMYFCASIGARTGGRETQYFGPGTRLLVL.

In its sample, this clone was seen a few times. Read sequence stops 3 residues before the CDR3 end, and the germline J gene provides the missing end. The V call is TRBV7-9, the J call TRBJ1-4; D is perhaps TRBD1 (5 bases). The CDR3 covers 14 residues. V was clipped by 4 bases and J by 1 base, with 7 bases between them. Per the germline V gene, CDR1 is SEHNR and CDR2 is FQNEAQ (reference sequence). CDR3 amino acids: CASSSGITNEKLFF. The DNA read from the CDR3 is TGTGCCAGCAGCTCAGGGATAACTAATGAAAAA.

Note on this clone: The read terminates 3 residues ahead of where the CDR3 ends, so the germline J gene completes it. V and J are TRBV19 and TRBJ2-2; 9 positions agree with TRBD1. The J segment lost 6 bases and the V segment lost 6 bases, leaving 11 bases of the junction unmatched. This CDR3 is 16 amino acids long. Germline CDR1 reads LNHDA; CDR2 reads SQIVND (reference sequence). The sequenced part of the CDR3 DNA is TGTGCCAGTAGCAAAACCGGGACAGGGTACCCCGGGGAG. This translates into CASSKTGTGYPGE. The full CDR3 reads CASSKTGTGYPGELFF.

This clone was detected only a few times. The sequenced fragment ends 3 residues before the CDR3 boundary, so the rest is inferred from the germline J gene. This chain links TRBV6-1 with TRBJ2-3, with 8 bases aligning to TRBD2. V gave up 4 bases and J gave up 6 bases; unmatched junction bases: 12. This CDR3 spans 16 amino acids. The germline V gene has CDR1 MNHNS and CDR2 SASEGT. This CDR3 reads CASSGRERGGRDTQYF. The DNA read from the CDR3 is TGTGCCAGCAGTGGCCGTGAACGGGGGGGCCGGGATACG.

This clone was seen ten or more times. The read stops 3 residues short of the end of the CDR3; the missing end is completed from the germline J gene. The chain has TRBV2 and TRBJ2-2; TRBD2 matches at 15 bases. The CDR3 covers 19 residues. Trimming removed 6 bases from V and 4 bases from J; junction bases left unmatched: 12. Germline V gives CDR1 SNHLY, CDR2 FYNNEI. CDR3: CASRRPGLAGGPFTGELFF. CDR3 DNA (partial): TGTGCCAGCAGGAGACCGGGACTAGCGGGGGGTCCTTTCACCGGGGAG.

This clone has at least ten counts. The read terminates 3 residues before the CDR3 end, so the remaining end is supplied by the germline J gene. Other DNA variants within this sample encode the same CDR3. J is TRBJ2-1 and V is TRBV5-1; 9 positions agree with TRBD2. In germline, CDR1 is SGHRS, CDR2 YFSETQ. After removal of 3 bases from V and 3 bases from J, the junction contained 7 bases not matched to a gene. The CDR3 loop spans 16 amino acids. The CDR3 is CASSSPTSGFYNEQFF. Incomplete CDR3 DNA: TGCGCCAGCAGCTCACCGACTAGCGGTTTCTACAATGAG.

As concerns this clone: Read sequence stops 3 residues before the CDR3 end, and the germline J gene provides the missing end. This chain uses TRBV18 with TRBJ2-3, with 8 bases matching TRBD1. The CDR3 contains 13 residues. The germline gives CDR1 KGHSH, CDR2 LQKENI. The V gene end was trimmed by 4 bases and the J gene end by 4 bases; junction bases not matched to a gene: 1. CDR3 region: CASSQQGADTQYF. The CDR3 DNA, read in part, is TGTGCCAGCTCACAACAGGGGGCAGATACG.

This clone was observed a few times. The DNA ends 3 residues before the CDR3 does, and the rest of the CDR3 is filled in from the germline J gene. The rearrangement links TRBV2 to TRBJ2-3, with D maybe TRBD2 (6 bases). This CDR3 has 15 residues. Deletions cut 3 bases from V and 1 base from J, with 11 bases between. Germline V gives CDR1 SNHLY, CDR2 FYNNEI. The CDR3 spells CASSDLGEGTDTQYF. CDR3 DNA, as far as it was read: TGTGCCAGCAGTGACTTAGGGGAGGGCACAGATACG.

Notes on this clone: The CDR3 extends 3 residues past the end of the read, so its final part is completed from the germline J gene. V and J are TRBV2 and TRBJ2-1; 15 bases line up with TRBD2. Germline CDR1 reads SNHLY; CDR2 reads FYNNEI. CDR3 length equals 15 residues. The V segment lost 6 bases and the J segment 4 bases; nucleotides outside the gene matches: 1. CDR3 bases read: TGTGCCAGCAGGGGGACTAGCGGGGGGTACAATGAG. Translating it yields CASRGTSGGYNE. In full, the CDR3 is CASRGTSGGYNEQFF.

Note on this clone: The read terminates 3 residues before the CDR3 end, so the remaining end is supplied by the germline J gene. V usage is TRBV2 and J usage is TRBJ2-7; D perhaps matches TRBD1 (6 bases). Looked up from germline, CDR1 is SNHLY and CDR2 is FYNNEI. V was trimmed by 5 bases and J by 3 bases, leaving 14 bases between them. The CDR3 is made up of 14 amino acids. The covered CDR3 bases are TGTGCCAGCAGTACCCGGGACATAGTCTACGAG. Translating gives CASSTRDIVYE. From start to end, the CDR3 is CASSTRDIVYEQYF.

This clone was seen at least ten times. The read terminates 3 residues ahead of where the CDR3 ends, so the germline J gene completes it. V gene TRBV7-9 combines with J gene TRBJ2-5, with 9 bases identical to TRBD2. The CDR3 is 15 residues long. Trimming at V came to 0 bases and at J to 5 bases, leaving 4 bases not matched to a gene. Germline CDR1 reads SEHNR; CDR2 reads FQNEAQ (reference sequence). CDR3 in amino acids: CASSLAAGGQETQYF. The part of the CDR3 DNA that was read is TGTGCCAGCAGCTTAGCGGCGGGGGGGCAGGAGACC.

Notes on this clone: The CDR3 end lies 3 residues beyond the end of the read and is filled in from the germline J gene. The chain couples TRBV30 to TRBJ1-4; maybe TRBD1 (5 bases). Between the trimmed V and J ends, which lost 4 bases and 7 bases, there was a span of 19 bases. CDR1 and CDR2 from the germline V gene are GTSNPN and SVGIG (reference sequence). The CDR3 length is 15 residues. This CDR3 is CAWNHPTERGEKLFF. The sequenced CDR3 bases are TGTGCCTGGAACCATCCGACAGAGAGGGGTGAAAAA.

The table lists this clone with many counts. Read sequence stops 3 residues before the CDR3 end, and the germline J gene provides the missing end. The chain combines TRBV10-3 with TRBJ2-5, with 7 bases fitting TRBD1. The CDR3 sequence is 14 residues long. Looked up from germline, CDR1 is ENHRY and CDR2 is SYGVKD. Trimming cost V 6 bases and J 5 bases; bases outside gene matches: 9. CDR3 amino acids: CAISSQGVGETQYF. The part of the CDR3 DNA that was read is TGTGCCATCAGCTCGCAGGGGGTAGGGGAGACC.

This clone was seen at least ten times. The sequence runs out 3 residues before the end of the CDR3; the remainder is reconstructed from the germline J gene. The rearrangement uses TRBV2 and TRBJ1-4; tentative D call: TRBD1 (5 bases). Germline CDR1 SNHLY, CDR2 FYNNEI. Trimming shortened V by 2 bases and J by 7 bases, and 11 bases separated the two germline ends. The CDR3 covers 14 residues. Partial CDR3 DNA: TGTGCCAGCAGTGAACGGGGGTTGTTTGAAAAA. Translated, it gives CASSERGLFEK. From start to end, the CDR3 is CASSERGLFEKLFF.

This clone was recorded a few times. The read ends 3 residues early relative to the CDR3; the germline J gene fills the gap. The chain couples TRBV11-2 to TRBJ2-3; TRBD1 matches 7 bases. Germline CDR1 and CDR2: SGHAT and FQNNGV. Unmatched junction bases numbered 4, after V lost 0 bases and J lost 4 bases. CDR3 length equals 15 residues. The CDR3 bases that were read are TGTGCCAGCAGCTTAGATGGGGGACAGTCAGATACG. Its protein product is CASSLDGGQSDT. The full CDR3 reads CASSLDGGQSDTQYF.

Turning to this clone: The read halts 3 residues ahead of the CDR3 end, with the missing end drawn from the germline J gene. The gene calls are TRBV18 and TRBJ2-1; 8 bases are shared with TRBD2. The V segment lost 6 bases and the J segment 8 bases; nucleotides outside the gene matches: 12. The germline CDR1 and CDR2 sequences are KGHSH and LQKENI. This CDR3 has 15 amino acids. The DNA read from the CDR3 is TGTGCCAGCTCTGCCTGGGAGCGGGGGAACTATGAG. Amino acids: CASSAWERGNYE. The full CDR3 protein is CASSAWERGNYEQFF.

CDR3 sequence reads: CASSPPSGYNEQFF. The sequenced CDR3 bases are TGTGCCAGCTCACCACCGTCAGGATACAATGAG. The chain uses TRBV18 and TRBJ2-1; D not resolved. The read stops 3 residues short of the end of the CDR3; the missing end is completed from the germline J gene. With 0 bases removed from V and 4 bases from J, the gap between germline ends came to 7 bases. In germline, CDR1 is KGHSH, CDR2 LQKENI. The CDR3 contains 14 residues. The full variable domain, in which reference TRBV18 and TRBJ2-1 provide the parts outside the CDR3, is NAGVMQNPRHLVRRRGQEARLRCSPMKGHSHVYWYRQLPEEGLKFMVYLQKENIIDESGMPKERFSAEFPKEGPSILRIQQVVRGDSAAYFCASSPPSGYNEQFFGPGTRLTVL.

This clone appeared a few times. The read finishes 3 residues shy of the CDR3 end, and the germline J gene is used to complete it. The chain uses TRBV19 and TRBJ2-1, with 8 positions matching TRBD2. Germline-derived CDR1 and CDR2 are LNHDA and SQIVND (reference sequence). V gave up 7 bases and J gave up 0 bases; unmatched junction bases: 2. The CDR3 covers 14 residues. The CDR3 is CASKSGSSYNEQFF. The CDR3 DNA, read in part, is TGTGCCAGTAAAAGCGGGAGCTCCTACAATGAG.

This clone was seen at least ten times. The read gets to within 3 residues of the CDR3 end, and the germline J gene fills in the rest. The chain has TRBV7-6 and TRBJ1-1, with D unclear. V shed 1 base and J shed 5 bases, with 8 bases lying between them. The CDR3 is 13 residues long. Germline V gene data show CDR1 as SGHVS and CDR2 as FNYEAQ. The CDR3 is CASSLEVTTEAFF. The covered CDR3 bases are TGTGCCAGCAGCTTAGAGGTAACGACTGAA.

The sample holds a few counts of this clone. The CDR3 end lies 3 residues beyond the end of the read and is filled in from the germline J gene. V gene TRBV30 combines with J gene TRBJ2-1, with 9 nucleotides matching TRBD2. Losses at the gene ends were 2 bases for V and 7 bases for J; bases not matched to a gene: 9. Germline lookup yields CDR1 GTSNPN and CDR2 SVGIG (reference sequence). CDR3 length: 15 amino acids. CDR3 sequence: CAWSTLVAGENEQFF. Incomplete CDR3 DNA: TGTGCCTGGAGTACGTTGGTAGCGGGGGAGAATGAG.

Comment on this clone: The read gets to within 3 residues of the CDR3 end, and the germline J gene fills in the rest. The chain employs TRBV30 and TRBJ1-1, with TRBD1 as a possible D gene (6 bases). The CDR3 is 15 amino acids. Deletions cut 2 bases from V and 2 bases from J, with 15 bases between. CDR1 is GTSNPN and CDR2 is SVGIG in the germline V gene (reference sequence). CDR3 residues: CAWSLQGTRNTEAFF. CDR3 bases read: TGTGCCTGGAGTTTACAGGGCACGCGTAACACTGAA.

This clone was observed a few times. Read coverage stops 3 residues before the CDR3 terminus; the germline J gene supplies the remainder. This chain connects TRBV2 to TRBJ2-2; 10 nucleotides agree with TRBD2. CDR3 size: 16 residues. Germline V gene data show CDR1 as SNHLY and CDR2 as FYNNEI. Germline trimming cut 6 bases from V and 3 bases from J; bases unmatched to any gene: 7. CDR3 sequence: CASRASGGHYTGELFF. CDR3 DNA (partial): TGTGCCAGCAGGGCTAGCGGGGGCCACTACACCGGGGAG.

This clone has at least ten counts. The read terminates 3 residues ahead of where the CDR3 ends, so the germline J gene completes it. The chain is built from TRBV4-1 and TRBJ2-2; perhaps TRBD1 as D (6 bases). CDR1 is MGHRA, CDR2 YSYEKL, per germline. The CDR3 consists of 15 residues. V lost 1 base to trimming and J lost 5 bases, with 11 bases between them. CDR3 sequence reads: CASSQVQGLTGELFF. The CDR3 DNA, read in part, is TGCGCCAGCAGCCAAGTACAGGGCCTTACCGGGGAG.

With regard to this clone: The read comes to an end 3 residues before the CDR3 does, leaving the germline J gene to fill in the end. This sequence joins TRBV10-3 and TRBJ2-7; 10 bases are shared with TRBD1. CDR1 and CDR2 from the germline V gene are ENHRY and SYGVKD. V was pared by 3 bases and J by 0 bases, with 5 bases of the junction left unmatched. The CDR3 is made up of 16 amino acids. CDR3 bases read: TGTGCCATCAGTGATCTGACAGGGGGCAACTCCTACGAG. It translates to CAISDLTGGNSYE. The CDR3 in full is CAISDLTGGNSYEQYF.

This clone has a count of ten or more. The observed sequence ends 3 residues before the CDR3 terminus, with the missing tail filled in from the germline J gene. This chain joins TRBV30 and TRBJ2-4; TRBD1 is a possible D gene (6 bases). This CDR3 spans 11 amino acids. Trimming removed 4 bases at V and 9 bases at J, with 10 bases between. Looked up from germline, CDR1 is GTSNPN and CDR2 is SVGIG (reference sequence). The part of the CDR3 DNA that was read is TGTGCCTGGATGACAGGAGGCATT. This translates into CAWMTGGI. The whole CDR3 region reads CAWMTGGIQYF.

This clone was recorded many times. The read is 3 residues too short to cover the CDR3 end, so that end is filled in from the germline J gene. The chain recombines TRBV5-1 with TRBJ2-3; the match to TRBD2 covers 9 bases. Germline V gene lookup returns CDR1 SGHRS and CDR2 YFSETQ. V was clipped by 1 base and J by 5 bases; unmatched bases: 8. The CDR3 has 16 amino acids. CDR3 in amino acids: CASSLNTASGVDTQYF. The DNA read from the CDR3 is TGCGCCAGCAGCTTGAATACGGCTAGCGGGGTAGATACG.

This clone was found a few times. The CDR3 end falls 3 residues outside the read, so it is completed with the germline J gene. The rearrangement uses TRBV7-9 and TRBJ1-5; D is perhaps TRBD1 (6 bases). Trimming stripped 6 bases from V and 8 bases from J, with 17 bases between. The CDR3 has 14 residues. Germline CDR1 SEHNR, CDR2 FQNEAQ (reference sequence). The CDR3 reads CASSTGGQREPQHF. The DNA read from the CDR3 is TGTGCCAGCAGTACTGGGGGCCAGAGAGAGCCC.

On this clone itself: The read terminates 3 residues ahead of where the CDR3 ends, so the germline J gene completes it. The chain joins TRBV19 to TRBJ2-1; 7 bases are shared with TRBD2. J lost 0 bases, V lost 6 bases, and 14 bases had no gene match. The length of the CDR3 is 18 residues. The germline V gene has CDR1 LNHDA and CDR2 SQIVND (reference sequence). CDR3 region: CASRSRLAASSSYNEQFF. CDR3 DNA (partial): TGTGCCAGTAGGTCGCGCCTAGCGGCTTCGAGCTCCTACAATGAG.